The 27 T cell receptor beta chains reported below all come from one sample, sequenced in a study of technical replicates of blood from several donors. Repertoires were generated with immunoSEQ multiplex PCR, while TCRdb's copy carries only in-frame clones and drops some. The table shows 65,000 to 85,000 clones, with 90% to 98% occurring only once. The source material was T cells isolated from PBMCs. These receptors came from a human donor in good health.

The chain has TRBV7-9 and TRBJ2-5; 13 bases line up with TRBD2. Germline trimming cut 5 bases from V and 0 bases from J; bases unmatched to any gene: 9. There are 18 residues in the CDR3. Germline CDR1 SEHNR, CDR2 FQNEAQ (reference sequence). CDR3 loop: CASSPTPLAGGNQETQYF. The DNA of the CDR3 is TGTGCCAGCAGCCCAACCCCACTAGCGGGAGGGAACCAAGAGACCCAGTACTTC.

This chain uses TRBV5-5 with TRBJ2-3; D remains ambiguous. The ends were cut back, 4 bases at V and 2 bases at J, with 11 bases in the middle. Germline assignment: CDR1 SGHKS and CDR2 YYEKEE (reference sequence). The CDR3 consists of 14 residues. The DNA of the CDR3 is TGTGCCAGCAGCCTACAGATTTTCACAGATACGCAGTATTTT. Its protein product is CASSLQIFTDTQYF.

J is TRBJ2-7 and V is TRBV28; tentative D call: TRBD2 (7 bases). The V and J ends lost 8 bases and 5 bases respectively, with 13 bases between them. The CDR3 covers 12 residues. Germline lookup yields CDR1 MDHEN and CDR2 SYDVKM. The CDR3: CASGGGFHEQYF. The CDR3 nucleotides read TGTGCCAGCGGGGGGGGCTTCCACGAGCAGTACTTC.

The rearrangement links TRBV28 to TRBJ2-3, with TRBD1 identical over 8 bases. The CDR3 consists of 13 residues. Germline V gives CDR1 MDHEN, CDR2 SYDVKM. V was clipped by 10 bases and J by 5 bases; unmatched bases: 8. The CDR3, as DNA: TGTGCCACCCAGGGGGCCCCCGGAGATACGCAGTATTTT. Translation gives CATQGAPGDTQYF.

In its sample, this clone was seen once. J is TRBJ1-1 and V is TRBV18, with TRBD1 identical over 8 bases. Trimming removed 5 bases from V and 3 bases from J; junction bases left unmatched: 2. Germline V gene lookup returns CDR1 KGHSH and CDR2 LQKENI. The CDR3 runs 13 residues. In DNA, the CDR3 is TGTGCCAGCTCAGAGGACAGGGACACTGAAGCTTTCTTT. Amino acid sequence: CASSEDRDTEAFF.

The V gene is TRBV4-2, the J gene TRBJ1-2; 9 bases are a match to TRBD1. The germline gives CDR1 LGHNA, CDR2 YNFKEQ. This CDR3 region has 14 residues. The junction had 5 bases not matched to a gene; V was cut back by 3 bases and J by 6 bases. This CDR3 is CASSQETGGNGYTF. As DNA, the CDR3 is TGTGCCAGCAGCCAGGAGACAGGGGGTAATGGCTACACCTTC.

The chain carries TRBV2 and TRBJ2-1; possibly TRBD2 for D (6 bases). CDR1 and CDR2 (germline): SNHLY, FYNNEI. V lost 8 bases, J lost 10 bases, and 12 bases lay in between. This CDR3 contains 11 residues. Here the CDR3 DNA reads TGTGCCAGCTCCGTCGGGGGAGAGCAGTTCTTC. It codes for CASSVGGEQFF.

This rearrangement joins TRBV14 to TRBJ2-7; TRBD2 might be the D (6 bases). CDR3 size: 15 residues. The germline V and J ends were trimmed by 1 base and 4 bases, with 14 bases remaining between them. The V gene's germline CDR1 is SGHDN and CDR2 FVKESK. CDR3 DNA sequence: TGTGCCAGCAGCCAAGGGCCGGGACGGGGGTACGAGCAGTACTTC. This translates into CASSQGPGRGYEQYF.

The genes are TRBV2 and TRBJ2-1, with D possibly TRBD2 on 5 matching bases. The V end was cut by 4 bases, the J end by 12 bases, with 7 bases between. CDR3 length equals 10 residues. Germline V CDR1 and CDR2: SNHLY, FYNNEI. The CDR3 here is CASSGSGQFF. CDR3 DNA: TGTGCCAGCAGTGGCAGCGGGCAGTTCTTC.

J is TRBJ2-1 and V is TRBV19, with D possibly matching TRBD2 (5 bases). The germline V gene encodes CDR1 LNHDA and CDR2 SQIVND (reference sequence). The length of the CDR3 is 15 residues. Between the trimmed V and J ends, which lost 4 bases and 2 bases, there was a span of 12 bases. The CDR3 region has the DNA TGTGCCAGTAGTAACGGGGTGTCCACCTACAATGAGCAGTTCTTC. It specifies CASSNGVSTYNEQFF.

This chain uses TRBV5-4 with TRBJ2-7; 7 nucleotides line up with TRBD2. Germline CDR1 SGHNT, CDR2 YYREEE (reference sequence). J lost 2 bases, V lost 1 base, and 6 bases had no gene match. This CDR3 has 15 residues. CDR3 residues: CASSLYSGGTYEQYF. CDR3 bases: TGTGCCAGCAGCTTGTATTCGGGGGGAACCTACGAGCAGTACTTC.

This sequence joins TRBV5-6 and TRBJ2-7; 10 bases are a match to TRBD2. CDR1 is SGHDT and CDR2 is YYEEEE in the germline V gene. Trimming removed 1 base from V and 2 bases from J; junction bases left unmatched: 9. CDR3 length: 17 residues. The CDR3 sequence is CASSLRSAGGPPYEQYF. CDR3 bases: TGTGCCAGCAGCTTGCGTTCAGCGGGAGGGCCCCCCTACGAGCAGTACTTC. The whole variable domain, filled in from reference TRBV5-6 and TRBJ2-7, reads DAGVTQSPTHLIKTRGQQVTLRCSPKSGHDTVSWYQQALGQGPQFIFQYYEEEERQRGNFPDRFSGHQFPNYSSELNVNALLLGDSALYLCASSLRSAGGPPYEQYFGPGTRLTVT.

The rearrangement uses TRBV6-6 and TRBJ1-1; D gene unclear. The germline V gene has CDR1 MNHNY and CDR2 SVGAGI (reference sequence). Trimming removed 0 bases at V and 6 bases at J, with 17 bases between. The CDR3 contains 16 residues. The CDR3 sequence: CASSYSIGPRRSEAFF. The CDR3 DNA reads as TGTGCCAGCAGTTACTCGATTGGGCCCCGTCGTTCTGAAGCTTTCTTT.

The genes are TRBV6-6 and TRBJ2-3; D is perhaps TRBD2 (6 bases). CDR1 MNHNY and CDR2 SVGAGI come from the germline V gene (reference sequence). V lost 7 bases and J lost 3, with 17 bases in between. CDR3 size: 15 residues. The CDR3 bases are TGTGCCAGCAACCAATCGCCCCGGGGGACAGATACGCAGTATTTT. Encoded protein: CASNQSPRGTDTQYF.

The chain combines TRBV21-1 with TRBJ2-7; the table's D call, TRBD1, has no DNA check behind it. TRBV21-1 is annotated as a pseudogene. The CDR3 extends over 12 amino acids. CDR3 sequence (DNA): TGTGCCAGCAGCCATCAGGCCTACGAGCAGTACTTC. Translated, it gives CASSHQAYEQYF.

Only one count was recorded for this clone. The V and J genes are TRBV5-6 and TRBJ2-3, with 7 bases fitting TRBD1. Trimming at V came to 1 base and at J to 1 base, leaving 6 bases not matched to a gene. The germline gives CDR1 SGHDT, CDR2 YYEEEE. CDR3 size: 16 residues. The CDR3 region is CASSLYRGGRTDTQYF. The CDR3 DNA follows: TGTGCCAGCAGCTTGTACCGAGGGGGCCGCACAGATACGCAGTATTTT.

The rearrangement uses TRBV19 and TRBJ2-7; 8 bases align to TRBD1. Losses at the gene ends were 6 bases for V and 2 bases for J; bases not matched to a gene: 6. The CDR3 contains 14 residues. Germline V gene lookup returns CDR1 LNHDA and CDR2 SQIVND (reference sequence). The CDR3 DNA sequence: TGTGCCAGTAGCAGACAGGGGAAGGCCTACGAGCAGTACTTC. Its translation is CASSRQGKAYEQYF.

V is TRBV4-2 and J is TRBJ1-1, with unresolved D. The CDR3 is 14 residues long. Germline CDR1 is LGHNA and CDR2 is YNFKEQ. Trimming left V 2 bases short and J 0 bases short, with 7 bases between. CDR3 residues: CASSQHYMNTEAFF. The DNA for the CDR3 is TGTGCCAGCAGCCAACACTACATGAACACTGAAGCTTTCTTT.

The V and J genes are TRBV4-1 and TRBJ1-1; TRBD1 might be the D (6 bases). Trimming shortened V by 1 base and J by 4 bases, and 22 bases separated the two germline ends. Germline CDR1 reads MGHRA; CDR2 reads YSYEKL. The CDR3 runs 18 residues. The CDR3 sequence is CASSQVAGLMKGGTEAFF. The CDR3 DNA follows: TGCGCCAGCAGCCAAGTGGCAGGGCTGATGAAAGGGGGCACTGAAGCTTTCTTT.

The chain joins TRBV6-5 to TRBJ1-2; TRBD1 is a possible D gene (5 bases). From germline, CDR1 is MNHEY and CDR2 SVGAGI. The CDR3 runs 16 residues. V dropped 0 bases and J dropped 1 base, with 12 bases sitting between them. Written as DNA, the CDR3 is TGTGCCAGCAGTTACTCTGTGGACACACTTAACTATGGCTACACCTTC. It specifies CASSYSVDTLNYGYTF.

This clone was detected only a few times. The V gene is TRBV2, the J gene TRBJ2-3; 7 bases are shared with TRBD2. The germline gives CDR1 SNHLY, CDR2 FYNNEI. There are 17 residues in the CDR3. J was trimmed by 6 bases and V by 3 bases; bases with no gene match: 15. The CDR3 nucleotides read TGTGCCAGCAGTGAGCTCTCTAGCGGTAGGTCAGGTGATACGCAGTATTTT. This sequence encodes CASSELSSGRSGDTQYF.

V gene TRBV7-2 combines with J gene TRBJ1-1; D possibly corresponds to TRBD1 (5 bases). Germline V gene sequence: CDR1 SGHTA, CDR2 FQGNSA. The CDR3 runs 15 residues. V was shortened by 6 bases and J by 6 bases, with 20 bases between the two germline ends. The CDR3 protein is CASRAPWRGVSEAFF. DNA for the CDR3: TGTGCCAGCAGGGCCCCGTGGAGGGGTGTGTCTGAAGCTTTCTTT.

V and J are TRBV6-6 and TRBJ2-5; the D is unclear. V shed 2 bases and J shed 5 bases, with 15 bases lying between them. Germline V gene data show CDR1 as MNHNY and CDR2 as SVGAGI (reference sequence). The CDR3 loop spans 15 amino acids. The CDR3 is CASSYKARVWETQYF. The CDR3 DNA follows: TGTGCCAGCAGTTACAAGGCCCGGGTGTGGGAGACCCAGTACTTC.

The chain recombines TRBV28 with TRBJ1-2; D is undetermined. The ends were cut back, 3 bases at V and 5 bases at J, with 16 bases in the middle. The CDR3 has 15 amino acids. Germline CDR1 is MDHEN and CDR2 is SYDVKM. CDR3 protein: CASSFRPGKPYGYTF. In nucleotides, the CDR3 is TGTGCCAGCAGTTTCCGACCCGGGAAACCATATGGCTACACCTTC.

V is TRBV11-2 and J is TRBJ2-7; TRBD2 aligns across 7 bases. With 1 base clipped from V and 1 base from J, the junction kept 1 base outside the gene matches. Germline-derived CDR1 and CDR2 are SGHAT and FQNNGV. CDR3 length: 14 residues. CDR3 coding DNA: TGTGCCAGCAGCTTAGTCGGGAGGTCCTACGAGCAGTACTTC. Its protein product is CASSLVGRSYEQYF. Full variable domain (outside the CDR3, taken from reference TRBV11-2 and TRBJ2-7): EAGVAQSPRYKIIEKRQSVAFWCNPISGHATLYWYQQILGQGPKLLIQFQNNGVVDDSQLPKDRFSAERLKGVDSTLKIQPAKLEDSAVYLCASSLVGRSYEQYFGPGTRLTVT.

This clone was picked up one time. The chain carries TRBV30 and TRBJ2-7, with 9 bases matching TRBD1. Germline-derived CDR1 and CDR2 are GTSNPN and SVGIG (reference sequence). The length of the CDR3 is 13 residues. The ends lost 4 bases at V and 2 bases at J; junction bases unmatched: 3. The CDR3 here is CAWTGTGTYEQYF. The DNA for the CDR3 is TGTGCCTGGACCGGGACAGGGACCTACGAGCAGTACTTC.

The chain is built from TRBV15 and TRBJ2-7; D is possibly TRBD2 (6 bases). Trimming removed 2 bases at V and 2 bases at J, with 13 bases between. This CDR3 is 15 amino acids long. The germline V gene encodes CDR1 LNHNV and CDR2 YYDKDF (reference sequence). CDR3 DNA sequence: TGTGCCACCAGCAGACTTCAACTAGCAACCTACGAGCAGTACTTC. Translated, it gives CATSRLQLATYEQYF.